The rows below give T cell receptor beta chains drawn from one sample of a study of post-analysis software for immune sequencing data. TCRdb re-analysed the PCR reads in MiXCR, keeping a single row per CDR3 protein. The data show about 200,000 distinct CDR3 sequences, 29% seen once. The sample was blood. These receptors all come from a girl aged 2 to 17 with multiple sclerosis. The CDR3 runs from the conserved cysteine through the conserved F or W. The D gene is left open where the match is weak. Not every row has a clone size; where given, it reads once, few, many or a size class.

size: many
D: NA
V: TRBV5-1
J: TRBJ2-7
CDR3: CASGPLEGQFEQYF
DNA: TGCGCCAGCGGTCCCTTGGAGGGTCAGTTCGAGCAGTACTTC

size: NA
D: TRBD1
V: TRBV7-9
J: TRBJ1-1
CDR3: CASSGDRDMNTEAFF
DNA: TGTGCCAGCAGCGGAGACAGGGACATGAACACTGAAGCTTTCTTT

size: many
D: NA
V: TRBV29-1
J: TRBJ1-1
CDR3: CSAQTRVSNTEAFF
DNA: TGCAGCGCACAAACCAGGGTATCGAACACTGAAGCTTTCTTT

size: many
D: TRBD2
V: TRBV5-1
J: TRBJ2-1
CDR3: CASSLGGLAGVYNEQFF
DNA: TGCGCCAGCAGCTTGGGGGGACTAGCGGGGGTTTACAATGAGCAGTTCTTC

size: many
D: NA
V: TRBV7-9
J: TRBJ2-7
CDR3: CATDDFERHEQYF
DNA: TGTGCCACCGACGACTTTGAACGGCACGAGCAGTACTTC

size: many
D: NA
V: TRBV6-6
J: TRBJ2-1
CDR3: CASRTPTGWNEQFF
DNA: TGTGCCAGCAGAACGCCCACAGGGTGGAATGAGCAGTTCTTC

size: many
D: TRBD1
V: TRBV5-1
J: TRBJ2-5
CDR3: CASSTDRLQETQYF
DNA: TGCGCCAGCAGTACGGACAGGCTCCAAGAGACCCAGTACTTC

size: NA
D: NA
V: TRBV30
J: TRBJ1-2
CDR3: CAWSVGGSNYGYTF
DNA: TGTGCCTGGAGTGTGGGAGGGTCCAACTATGGCTACACCTTC

size: NA
D: NA
V: TRBV7-9
J: TRBJ2-5
CDR3: CASTGQETQYF
DNA: TGTGCCAGCACGGGGCAAGAGACCCAGTACTTC

size: many
D: NA
V: TRBV15
J: TRBJ2-7
CDR3: CATSRDWGNEQYF
DNA: TGTGCCACCAGCAGAGATTGGGGTAACGAGCAGTACTTC

size: many
D: NA
V: TRBV7-8
J: TRBJ2-7
CDR3: CASSLESWSYEQYF
DNA: TGTGCCAGCAGCTTAGAGTCGTGGTCCTACGAGCAGTACTTC

size: many
D: NA
V: TRBV9
J: TRBJ1-6
CDR3: CASSPEPSSPLHF
DNA: TGTGCCAGCAGCCCAGAGCCCTCTTCACCCCTCCACTTT

size: NA
D: NA
V: TRBV4-1
J: TRBJ1-2
CDR3: CASSPPGGTDYGYTF
DNA: TGCGCCAGCAGCCCTCCTGGGGGAACGGACTATGGCTACACCTTC

size: many
D: TRBD1
V: TRBV29-1
J: TRBJ2-1
CDR3: CSVPDRADNEQFF
DNA: TGCAGCGTCCCGGACAGGGCGGACAATGAGCAGTTCTTC